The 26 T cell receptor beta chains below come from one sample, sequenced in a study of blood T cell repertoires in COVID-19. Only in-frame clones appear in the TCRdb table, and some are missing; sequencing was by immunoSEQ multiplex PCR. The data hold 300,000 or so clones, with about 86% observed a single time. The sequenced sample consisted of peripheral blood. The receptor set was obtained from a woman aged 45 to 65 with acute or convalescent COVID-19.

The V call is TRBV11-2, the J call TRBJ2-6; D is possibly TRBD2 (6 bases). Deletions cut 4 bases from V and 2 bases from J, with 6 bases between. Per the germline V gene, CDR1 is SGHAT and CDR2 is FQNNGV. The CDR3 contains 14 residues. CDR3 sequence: CASSSGAGANVLTF. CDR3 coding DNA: TGTGCCAGCAGCTCGGGGGCTGGGGCCAACGTCCTGACTTTC.

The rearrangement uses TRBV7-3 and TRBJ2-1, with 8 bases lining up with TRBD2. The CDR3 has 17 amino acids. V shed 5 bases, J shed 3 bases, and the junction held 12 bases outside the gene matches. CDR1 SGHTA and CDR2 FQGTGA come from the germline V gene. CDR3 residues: CASSQWSGTSFYNEQFF. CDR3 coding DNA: TGTGCCAGCAGCCAATGGTCCGGGACTAGTTTCTACAATGAGCAGTTCTTC.

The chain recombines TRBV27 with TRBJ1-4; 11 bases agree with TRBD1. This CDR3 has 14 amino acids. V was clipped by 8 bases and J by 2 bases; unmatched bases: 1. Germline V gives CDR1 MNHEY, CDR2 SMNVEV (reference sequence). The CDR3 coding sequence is TGTGCCAGCGGACAGGGGGCTACTAATGAAAAACTGTTTTTT. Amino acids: CASGQGATNEKLFF.

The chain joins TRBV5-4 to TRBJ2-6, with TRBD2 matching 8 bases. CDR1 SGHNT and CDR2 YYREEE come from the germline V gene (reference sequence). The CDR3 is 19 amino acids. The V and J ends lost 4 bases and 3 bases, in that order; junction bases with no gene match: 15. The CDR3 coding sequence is TGTGCCAGCAGCCCCGGAGGTTCGGGAGGGCCGGGTGGGGCCAACGTCCTGACTTTC. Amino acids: CASSPGGSGGPGGANVLTF.

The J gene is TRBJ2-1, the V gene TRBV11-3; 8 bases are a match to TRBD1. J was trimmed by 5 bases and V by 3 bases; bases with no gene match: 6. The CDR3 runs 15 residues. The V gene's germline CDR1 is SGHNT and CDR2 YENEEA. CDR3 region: CASSLRTGRDNEQFF. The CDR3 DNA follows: TGTGCCAGCAGCTTGAGGACAGGGAGAGACAATGAGCAGTTCTTC.

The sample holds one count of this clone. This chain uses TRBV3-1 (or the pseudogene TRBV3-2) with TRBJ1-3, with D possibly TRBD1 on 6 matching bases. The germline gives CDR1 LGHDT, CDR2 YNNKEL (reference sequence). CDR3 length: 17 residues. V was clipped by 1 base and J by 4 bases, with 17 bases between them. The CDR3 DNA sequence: TGTGCCAGCAGCCAAGGGTCCCCCACAGGGAGAGGAAACACCATATATTTT. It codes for CASSQGSPTGRGNTIYF.

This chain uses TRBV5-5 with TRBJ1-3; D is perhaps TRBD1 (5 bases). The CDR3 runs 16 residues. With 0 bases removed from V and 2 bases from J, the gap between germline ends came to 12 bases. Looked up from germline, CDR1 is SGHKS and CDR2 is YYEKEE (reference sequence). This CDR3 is CASSLDTGRTGNTIYF. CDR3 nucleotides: TGTGCCAGCAGCTTGGATACAGGTCGTACTGGAAACACCATATATTTT.

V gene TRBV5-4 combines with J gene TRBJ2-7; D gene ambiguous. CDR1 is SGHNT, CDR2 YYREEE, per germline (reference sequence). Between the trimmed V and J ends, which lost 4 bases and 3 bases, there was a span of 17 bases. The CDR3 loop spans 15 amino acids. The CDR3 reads CASSMPAALFYEQYF. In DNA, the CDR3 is TGTGCCAGCAGCATGCCGGCGGCGCTATTCTACGAGCAGTACTTC.

The CDR3 DNA is TGTGCCAGCAGCTTCGGGGGAATGGTGAACACTGAAGCTTTCTTT. Amino acids: CASSFGGMVNTEAFF. V is TRBV7-2 and J is TRBJ1-1; the D gene is possibly TRBD1 (5 bases). Germline V lookup: CDR1 SGHTA, CDR2 FQGNSA. The CDR3 consists of 15 residues. Between the trimmed V and J ends, which lost 3 bases and 0 bases, there was a span of 11 bases.

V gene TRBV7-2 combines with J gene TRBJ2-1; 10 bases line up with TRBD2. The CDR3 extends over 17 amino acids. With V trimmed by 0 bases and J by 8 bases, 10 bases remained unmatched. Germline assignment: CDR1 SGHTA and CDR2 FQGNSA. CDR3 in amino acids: CASSLAGLANKGDEQFF. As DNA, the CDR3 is TGTGCCAGCAGCTTAGCGGGACTAGCGAATAAAGGGGATGAGCAGTTCTTC.

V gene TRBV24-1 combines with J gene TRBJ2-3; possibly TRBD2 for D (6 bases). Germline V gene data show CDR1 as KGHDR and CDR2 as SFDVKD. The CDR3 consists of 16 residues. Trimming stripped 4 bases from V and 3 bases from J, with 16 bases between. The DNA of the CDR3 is TGTGCCACCAGTGACCCCATAACGGCGGGGACAGATACGCAGTATTTT. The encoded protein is CATSDPITAGTDTQYF.

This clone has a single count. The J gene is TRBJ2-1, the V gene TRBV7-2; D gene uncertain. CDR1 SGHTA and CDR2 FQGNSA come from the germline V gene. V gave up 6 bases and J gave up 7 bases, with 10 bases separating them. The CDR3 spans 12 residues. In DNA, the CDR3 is TGTGCCAGCAGTCACCCAGGAAATGAGCAGTTCTTC. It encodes CASSHPGNEQFF.

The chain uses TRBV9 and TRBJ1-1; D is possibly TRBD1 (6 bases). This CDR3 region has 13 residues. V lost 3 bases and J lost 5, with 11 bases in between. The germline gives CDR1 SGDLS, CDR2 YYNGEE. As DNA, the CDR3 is TGTGCCAGCAGCGAATTTGACAGGACTGAAGCTTTCTTT. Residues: CASSEFDRTEAFF.

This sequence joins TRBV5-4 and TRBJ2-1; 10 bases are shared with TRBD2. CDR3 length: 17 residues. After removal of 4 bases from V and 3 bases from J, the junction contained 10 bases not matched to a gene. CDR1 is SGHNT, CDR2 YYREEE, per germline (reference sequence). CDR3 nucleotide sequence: TGTGCCAGCAGCCCGGGGGCTAGCGGGAGTGGCTACAATGAGCAGTTCTTC. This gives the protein CASSPGASGSGYNEQFF.

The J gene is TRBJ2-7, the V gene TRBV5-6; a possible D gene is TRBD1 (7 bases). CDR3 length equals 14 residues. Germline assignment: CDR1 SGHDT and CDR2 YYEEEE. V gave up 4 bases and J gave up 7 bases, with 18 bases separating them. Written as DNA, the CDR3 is TGTGCCAGCAGCCCCCTCAACAGGGGAGGTGAGCAGTACGTC. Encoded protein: CASSPLNRGGEQYV.

The CDR3 protein is CSARGETQYF. As DNA, the CDR3 is TGCAGTGCTAGGGGCGAGACCCAGTACTTC. The J gene is TRBJ2-5, the V gene TRBV20-1, with no clear D. The germline CDR1 and CDR2 sequences are DFQATT and SNEGSKA (reference sequence). Trimming removed 3 bases from V and 5 bases from J, with 4 bases in between. The CDR3 runs 10 residues.

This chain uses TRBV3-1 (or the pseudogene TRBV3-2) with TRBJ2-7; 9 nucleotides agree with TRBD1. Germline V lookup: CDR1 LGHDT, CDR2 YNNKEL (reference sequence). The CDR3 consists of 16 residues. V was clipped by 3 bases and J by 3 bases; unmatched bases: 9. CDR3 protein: CASSQLPDRGSYEQYF. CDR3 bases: TGTGCCAGCAGCCAGCTCCCGGACAGGGGAAGCTACGAGCAGTACTTC.

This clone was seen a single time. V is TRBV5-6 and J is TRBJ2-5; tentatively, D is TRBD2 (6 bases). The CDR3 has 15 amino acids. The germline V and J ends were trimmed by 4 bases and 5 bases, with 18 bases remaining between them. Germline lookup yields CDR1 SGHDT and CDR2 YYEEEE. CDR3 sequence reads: CASSLRTMGPETQYF. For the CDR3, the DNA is TGTGCCAGCAGCCTCCGGACTATGGGGCCGGAGACCCAGTACTTC.

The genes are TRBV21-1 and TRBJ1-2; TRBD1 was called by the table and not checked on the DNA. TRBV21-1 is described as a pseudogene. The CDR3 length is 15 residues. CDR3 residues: CASSPPTGGDYGYTF. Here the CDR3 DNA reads TGTGCCAGCAGCCCCCCGACAGGGGGGGACTATGGCTACACCTTC.

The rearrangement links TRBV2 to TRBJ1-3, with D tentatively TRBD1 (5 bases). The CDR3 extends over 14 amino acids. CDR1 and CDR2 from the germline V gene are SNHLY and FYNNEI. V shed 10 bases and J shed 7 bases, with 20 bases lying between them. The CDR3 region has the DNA TGTGCCACAGTTGGAGGGGTGGCTTCTAACACCATATATTTT. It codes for CATVGGVASNTIYF.

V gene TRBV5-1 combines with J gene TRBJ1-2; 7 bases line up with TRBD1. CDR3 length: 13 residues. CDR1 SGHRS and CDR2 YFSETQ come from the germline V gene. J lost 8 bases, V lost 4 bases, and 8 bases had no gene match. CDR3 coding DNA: TGCGCCAGCAGCCCAGACAGGGACAGCGGCTACACCTTC. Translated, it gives CASSPDRDSGYTF.

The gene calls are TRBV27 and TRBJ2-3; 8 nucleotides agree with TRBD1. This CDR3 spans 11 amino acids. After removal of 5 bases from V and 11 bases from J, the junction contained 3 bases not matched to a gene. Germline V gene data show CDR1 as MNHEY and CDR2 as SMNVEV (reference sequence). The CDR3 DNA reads TGTGCCAGCAGTCAGGGGGCCGGGCAGTATTTT. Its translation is CASSQGAGQYF.

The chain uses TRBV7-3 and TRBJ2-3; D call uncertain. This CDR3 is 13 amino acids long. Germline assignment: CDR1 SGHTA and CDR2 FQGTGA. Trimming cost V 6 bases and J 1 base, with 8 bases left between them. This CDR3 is CASRPLGTDTQYF. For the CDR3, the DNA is TGTGCCAGCAGGCCACTTGGCACAGATACGCAGTATTTT.

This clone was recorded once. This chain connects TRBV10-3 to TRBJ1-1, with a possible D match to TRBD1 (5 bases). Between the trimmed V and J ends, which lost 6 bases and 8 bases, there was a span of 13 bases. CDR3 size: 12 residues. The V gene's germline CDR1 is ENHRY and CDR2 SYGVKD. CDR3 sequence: CAIRGGSEEAFF. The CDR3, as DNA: TGTGCCATCAGGGGGGGAAGTGAAGAAGCTTTCTTT.

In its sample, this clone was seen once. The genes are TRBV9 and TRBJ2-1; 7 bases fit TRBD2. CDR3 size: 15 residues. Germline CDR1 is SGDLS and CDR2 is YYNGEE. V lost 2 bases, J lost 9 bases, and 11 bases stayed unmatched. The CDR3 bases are TGTGCCAGCAGCGTGCTGGGGGGGAGGGCCGCTGAGCAGTTCTTC. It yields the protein CASSVLGGRAAEQFF. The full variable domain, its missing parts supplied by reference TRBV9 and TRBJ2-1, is DSGVTQTPKHLITATGQRVTLRCSPRSGDLSVYWYQQSLDQGLQFLIQYYNGEERAKGNILERFSAQQFPDLHSELNLSSLELGDSALYFCASSVLGGRAAEQFFGPGTRLTVL.

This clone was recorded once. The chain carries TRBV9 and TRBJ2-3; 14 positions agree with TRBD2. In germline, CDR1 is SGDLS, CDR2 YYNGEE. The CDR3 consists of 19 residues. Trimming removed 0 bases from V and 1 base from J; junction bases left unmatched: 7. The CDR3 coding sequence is TGTGCCAGCAGCGTAGAAGAGACTAGCGGGAGGGGCGGCACAGATACGCAGTATTTT. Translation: CASSVEETSGRGGTDTQYF. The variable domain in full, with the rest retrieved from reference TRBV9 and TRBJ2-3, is DSGVTQTPKHLITATGQRVTLRCSPRSGDLSVYWYQQSLDQGLQFLIQYYNGEERAKGNILERFSAQQFPDLHSELNLSSLELGDSALYFCASSVEETSGRGGTDTQYFGPGTRLTVL.